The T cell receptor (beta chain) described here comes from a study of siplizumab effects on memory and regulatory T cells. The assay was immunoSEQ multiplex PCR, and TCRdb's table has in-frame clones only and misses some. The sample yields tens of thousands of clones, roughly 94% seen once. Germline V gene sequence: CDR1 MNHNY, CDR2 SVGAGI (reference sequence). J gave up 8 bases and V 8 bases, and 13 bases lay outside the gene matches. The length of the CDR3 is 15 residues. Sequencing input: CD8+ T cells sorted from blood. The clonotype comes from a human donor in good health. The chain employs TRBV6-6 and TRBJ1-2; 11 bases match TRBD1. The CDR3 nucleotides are TGTGCCAGCCGTGGAAGGACAGGGGGCGCGTCCGGCTACACCTTC. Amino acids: CASRGRTGGASGYTF.